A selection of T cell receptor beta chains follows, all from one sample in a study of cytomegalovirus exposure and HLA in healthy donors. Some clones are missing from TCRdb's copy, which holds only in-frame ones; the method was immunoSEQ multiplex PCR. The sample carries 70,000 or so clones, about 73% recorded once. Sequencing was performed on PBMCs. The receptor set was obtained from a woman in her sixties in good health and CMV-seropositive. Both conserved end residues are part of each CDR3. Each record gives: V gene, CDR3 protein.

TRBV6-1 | CASSERQGTGQYEAFF
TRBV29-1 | CSVDVGWNQPQHF
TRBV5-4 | CASSLGQGNPTAGELFF
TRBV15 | CATSRDRAGGPGDTQYF
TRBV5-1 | CASSLAIQTGGNTEAFF
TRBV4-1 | CASSQEKGVRNTIYF
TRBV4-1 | CASSHATTGRPEAFF
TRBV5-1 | CASSLTSGSVDTQYF
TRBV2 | CASIQTGTRAYGYTF
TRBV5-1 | CASSSWTDSGYTF
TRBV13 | CASSPRGVRSSTEAFF
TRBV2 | CASSTTSGTGNEQFF
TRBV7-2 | CASSLARGWTEAFF
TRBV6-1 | CASSDPPDMISNQPQHF
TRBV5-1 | CASSHGTGNTEAFF
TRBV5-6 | CASSLKQVIGQPQHF
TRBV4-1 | CASSRDSGMGTDTQYF
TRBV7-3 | CASRVGGTGELFF
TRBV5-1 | CASSLGDSSYEQYF
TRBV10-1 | CASSESRRNTEAFF
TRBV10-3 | CAIGRLAGGSTDTQYF
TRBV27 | CASSLGPHYGYTF
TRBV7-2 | CASSTDRETEAFF
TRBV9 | CASSARDFDYEQYF
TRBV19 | CASRARGSGTGELFF
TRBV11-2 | CASSQGLLYGYTF
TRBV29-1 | CSASGGSYNEQFF
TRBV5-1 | CASSLGGEKLFF
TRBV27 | CASRMRLPQETQYF
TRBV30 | CAWTPGWSSYNEQFF
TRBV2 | CASSFGESLSGNTIYF
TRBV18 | CASSPPNRGKTQYF
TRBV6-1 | CASRTPSGSTQYF
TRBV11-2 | CASSLVARGIFVDTQYF
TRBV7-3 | CASSSSGATYNEQFF
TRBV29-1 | CSVDETGGSDYGYTF
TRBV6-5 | CASSFYSQGDYGYTF
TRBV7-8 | CASSLAQATRNTEAFF
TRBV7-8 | CASSSEMGRTGELFF
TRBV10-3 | CAIGARRDTQYF
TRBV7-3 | CASSPRGSGTDTQYF
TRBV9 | CASSVHLLAGGNEQFF
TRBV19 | CASSQPSGTLGEAFF
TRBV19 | CASTPGGSGANVLTF
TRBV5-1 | CASSETTGMNTEAFF
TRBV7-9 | CASSLTGGSGYTF
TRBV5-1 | CASSPSGVSYNEQFF